This is a list of T cell receptor beta chains from one sample in a study of cytomegalovirus exposure and HLA in healthy donors. TCRdb's copy holds only in-frame clones and misses some; the assay was immunoSEQ multiplex PCR. This sample carries over 100,000 clones, 75% to 80% of them seen once, and the ten largest clones take around 0.99%. Sequencing input: PBMCs. These receptors were collected from a male donor in good health and CMV-seronegative. Both conserved end residues are part of each CDR3. A D gene is named only where the DNA matches it firmly. Size is omitted from some rows. Given values are once, few, many or a class for expanded clones.

v_gene,j_gene,d_gene,abundance,CDR3nt,CDR3aa
TRBV19,TRBJ1-2,TRBD1,-,TGTGCCAGTAGTATAACGACAGGGGTCTATGGCTACACCTTC,CASSITTGVYGYTF
TRBV30,TRBJ2-1,TRBD1,-,TGTGCCTGGGACCGGGACAGAGCTCATGCTGAGCAGTTCTTC,CAWDRDRAHAEQFF
TRBV4-3,TRBJ1-6,-,-,TGCGCCAGCAGCCAAAGGGGGGGTTTCAATTCACCCCTCCACTTT,CASSQRGGFNSPLHF
TRBV7-6,TRBJ2-3,-,-,TGTGCCAGCAGCTTAGAAAATGGGCTGATCGATACGCAGTATTTT,CASSLENGLIDTQYF
TRBV5-1,TRBJ1-2,-,-,TGCGCCAGCAGCTTACGGGTGGGGCATGGCTACACCTTC,CASSLRVGHGYTF
TRBV5-4,TRBJ2-7,-,-,TGTGCCAGCAGCTCCGCCACGACAGGAACCTACGAGCAGTACTTC,CASSSATTGTYEQYF
TRBV6-6,TRBJ1-1,-,-,TGTGCCAGCAGTTACTCTTCCAGGGCGGCGAACACTGAAGCTTTCTTT,CASSYSSRAANTEAFF
TRBV2,TRBJ2-5,-,-,TGTGCCAGCAGAAATACAGGGCAAGAGACCCAGTACTTC,CASRNTGQETQYF
TRBV6-1,TRBJ2-3,TRBD1,-,TGTGCCAGCAGAGAACCGGGACAGGGATCCGATACGCAGTATTTT,CASREPGQGSDTQYF
TRBV5-1,TRBJ2-1,TRBD2,-,TGCGCCAGCAGTTTAATGTCGGGGGGGAACAATGAGCAGTTCTTC,CASSLMSGGNNEQFF
TRBV4-3,TRBJ2-7,TRBD1,few,TGCGCCAGCAGCCTCCGGACAGGTTCCTATGACGAGCAGTACTTC,CASSLRTGSYDEQYF
TRBV7-2,TRBJ2-6,TRBD2,-,TGTGCCAGCAGCTTAGCGGCGGGGGCTGGGGCCAACGTCCTGACTTTC,CASSLAAGAGANVLTF
TRBV7-9,TRBJ2-3,-,-,TGTGCCAGCGGGCAGGGCTTTAGCACAGATACGCAGTATTTT,CASGQGFSTDTQYF
TRBV7-3,TRBJ2-2,TRBD2,-,TGTGCCAGCAGCAAGGGGGGACTAGCGGTCCCCGGGGAGCTGTTTTTT,CASSKGGLAVPGELFF
TRBV27,TRBJ2-1,TRBD2,few,TGTGCCAGCAGTGGCACCGGGACTAGCGGGGGGGGAACCTACAATGAGCAGTTCTTC,CASSGTGTSGGGTYNEQFF
TRBV29-1,TRBJ2-3,TRBD1,-,TGCAGCGTCGACAGGGACGATACGCAGTATTTT,CSVDRDDTQYF
TRBV7-2,TRBJ1-2,TRBD1,-,TGTGCCAGCAGCTTAAACCCCCCCGGGACAGGGATCCATGGCTACACCTTC,CASSLNPPGTGIHGYTF
TRBV6-5,TRBJ2-3,TRBD2,few,TGTGCCAGCAAGCAGCGGGATAACACAGATACGCAGTATTTT,CASKQRDNTDTQYF
TRBV7-2,TRBJ1-3,-,-,TGTGCCAGCAGCTTAAACGTTCCGAGCTCTGGAAACACCATATATTTT,CASSLNVPSSGNTIYF
TRBV23-1,TRBJ2-6,-,once,TGCGCCAGCAGTCAATCGGAGGGCACCCGCTCTGGGGCCAACGTCCTGACTTTC,CASSQSEGTRSGANVLTF
TRBV29-1,TRBJ2-7,-,-,TGCAGCGTTGAAGTCCGGGACACCTCCTACGAGCAGTACTTC,CSVEVRDTSYEQYF
TRBV2,TRBJ1-6,TRBD1,-,TGTGCCAGCAGAAGGACAGGGCTTGGTAATTCACCCCTCCACTTT,CASRRTGLGNSPLHF
TRBV5-4,TRBJ2-3,TRBD2,-,TGTGCCAGCAGCTCCTCTAGCGGGGGGTCCTCCCTCCCCCTCCAAGATACGCAGTATTTT,CASSSSSGGSSLPLQDTQYF
TRBV10-2,TRBJ2-3,TRBD2,-,TGCGCCAGCATGAGCGGGGGGGCGACAGATACGCAGTATTTT,CASMSGGATDTQYF
TRBV7-8,TRBJ1-6,-,-,TGTGCCAGCAGCCTCGACACAGGCGATAATTCACCCCTCCACTTT,CASSLDTGDNSPLHF
TRBV5-4,TRBJ1-2,-,-,TGTGCCAGCACGGAGCCCAGCGGCCATGGGGGCTACACCTTC,CASTEPSGHGGYTF
TRBV4-3,TRBJ1-1,-,-,TGCGCCAGCAGCCAAGGCAGGGGGAACACTGAAGCTTTCTTT,CASSQGRGNTEAFF
TRBV5-1,TRBJ2-3,TRBD2,-,TGCGCCAGCAGCGGGGGACTAGCGGCTAGCACAGATACGCAGTATTTT,CASSGGLAASTDTQYF
TRBV6-1,TRBJ1-2,TRBD1,-,TGTGCCAGCAGTGACAGACAGGGAGGTGGCTACACCTTC,CASSDRQGGGYTF
TRBV5-8,TRBJ1-6,TRBD1,-,TGTGCCAGCAGCCCCGGGACAGCCAGCTCCTATAATTCACCCCTCCACTTT,CASSPGTASSYNSPLHF
TRBV7-8,TRBJ1-2,-,-,TGTGCCAGCAGCTTATCGGGTCATGGCTACACCTTC,CASSLSGHGYTF